Below are 18 T cell receptor beta chains sequenced from a single sample in a study of T cells after yellow fever vaccination. TCRdb reanalysed the 5' RACE reads using MiXCR and keeps one entry per CDR3 protein. The sample lists some 400,000 distinct CDR3 sequences, 6% to 8% seen once, with approximately 15% in the top ten. This sample comprised PBMCs, obtained 5 days after the yellow fever booster vaccination. The origin of the receptors is a man younger than 45 who received the YFV17D yellow fever vaccine.

The CDR3 nucleotides are TGCAGCGTTTCCGGACAGGGGGCGCTCAGTAGAGGCACCGGGGAGCTGTTTTTT. Translation: CSVSGQGALSRGTGELFF. This chain joins TRBV29-1 and TRBJ2-2, with 11 bases that match TRBD1. V shed 5 bases, J shed 4 bases, and the junction held 15 bases outside the gene matches. Germline V gene data show CDR1 as SQVTM and CDR2 as ANQGSEA. The CDR3 sequence is 18 residues long.

This chain connects TRBV5-6 to TRBJ1-4, with D uncertain. Trimming stripped 3 bases from V and 0 bases from J, with 6 bases between. There are 14 residues in the CDR3. CDR1 is SGHDT, CDR2 YYEEEE, per germline. The CDR3 DNA reads as TGTGCCAGCAGCTATGGTGCAACTAATGAAAAACTGTTTTTT. Its translation: CASSYGATNEKLFF. Using reference TRBV5-6 and TRBJ1-4 for the parts outside the CDR3, the full variable domain is DAGVTQSPTHLIKTRGQQVTLRCSPKSGHDTVSWYQQALGQGPQFIFQYYEEEERQRGNFPDRFSGHQFPNYSSELNVNALLLGDSALYLCASSYGATNEKLFFGSGTQLSVL.

This clonotype was recorded a few times. This sequence joins TRBV5-1 and TRBJ2-2; D is unresolved. From germline, CDR1 is SGHRS and CDR2 YFSETQ. Trimming removed 6 bases at V and 6 bases at J, with 12 bases between. The CDR3 loop spans 13 amino acids. CDR3 sequence (DNA): TGCGCCAGCACTCTTACCGGTCCCGGGGAGCTGTTTTTT. This codes for CASTLTGPGELFF.

In its sample, this clonotype was seen a few times. The genes are TRBV5-6 and TRBJ1-5; D unresolved. This CDR3 comprises 16 residues. The ends were cut back, 1 base at V and 0 bases at J, with 11 bases in the middle. Germline-derived CDR1 and CDR2 are SGHDT and YYEEEE. CDR3: CASSLRATDSNQPQHF. Written as DNA, the CDR3 is TGTGCCAGCAGCTTGCGGGCAACGGATAGCAATCAGCCCCAGCATTTT.

V usage is TRBV9 and J usage is TRBJ1-4; 10 nucleotides agree with TRBD1. This CDR3 region has 15 residues. Trimming cost V 4 bases and J 6 bases; bases outside gene matches: 6. CDR1 is SGDLS, CDR2 YYNGEE, per germline. CDR3 protein: CASSPRQGADEKLFF. In DNA, the CDR3 is TGTGCCAGCAGCCCCAGACAGGGGGCGGATGAAAAACTGTTTTTT.

This clonotype has just a few counts. V is TRBV3-1 and J is TRBJ2-7, with 14 bases matching TRBD2. Looked up from germline, CDR1 is LGHDT and CDR2 is YNNKEL (reference sequence). This CDR3 is 16 amino acids long. Unmatched junction bases numbered 7, after V lost 4 bases and J lost 5 bases. CDR3 protein: CASSRHGLAGGNEQYF. CDR3 nucleotides: TGTGCCAGCAGCCGACATGGACTAGCGGGAGGAAACGAGCAGTACTTC.

This sequence joins TRBV20-1 and TRBJ2-3; 9 nucleotides align to TRBD2. Germline V gene data show CDR1 as DFQATT and CDR2 as SNEGSKA (reference sequence). CDR3 size: 14 residues. With 5 bases clipped from V and 2 bases from J, the junction kept 5 bases outside the gene matches. The CDR3 nucleotides read TGCAGTGCTGGACTAGCGCAAATCACAGATACGCAGTATTTT. Its protein product is CSAGLAQITDTQYF.

The chain uses TRBV11-2 and TRBJ2-1; 7 nucleotides match TRBD1. The V and J ends lost 5 bases and 3 bases, in that order; junction bases with no gene match: 10. From germline, CDR1 is SGHAT and CDR2 FQNNGV. CDR3 size: 16 residues. DNA for the CDR3: TGTGCCAGCAGCCCACGGACAGGCCCAATCTACAATGAGCAGTTCTTC. Translation: CASSPRTGPIYNEQFF.

This clonotype was found many times. The genes are TRBV20-1 and TRBJ2-1; TRBD2 matches at 9 bases. V was pared by 7 bases and J by 8 bases, with 6 bases of the junction left unmatched. CDR3 length: 12 residues. Germline CDR1 reads DFQATT; CDR2 reads SNEGSKA (reference sequence). This CDR3 is CSGVAGVHEQFF. The CDR3 nucleotides are TGCAGTGGGGTAGCGGGAGTTCATGAGCAGTTCTTC.

The chain carries TRBV9 and TRBJ2-1; 10 bases align to TRBD2. The CDR3 contains 15 residues. V was clipped by 4 bases and J by 5 bases; unmatched bases: 6. The germline V gene encodes CDR1 SGDLS and CDR2 YYNGEE. CDR3 nucleotide sequence: TGTGCCAGCAGCTCAGCGGGAGGGCCTCACAATGAGCAGTTCTTC. This sequence encodes CASSSAGGPHNEQFF.

The J gene is TRBJ2-7, the V gene TRBV7-2; D remains ambiguous. V lost 7 bases and J lost 3, with 10 bases in between. Germline V gives CDR1 SGHTA, CDR2 FQGNSA. There are 12 residues in the CDR3. The CDR3 spells CASTSWGYEQYF. In nucleotides, the CDR3 is TGTGCCAGCACCTCGTGGGGCTACGAGCAGTACTTC.

This clonotype was counted a few times. This sequence joins TRBV27 and TRBJ1-4, with 8 positions matching TRBD1. V gave up 5 bases and J gave up 5 bases; unmatched junction bases: 13. This CDR3 spans 17 amino acids. In germline, CDR1 is MNHEY, CDR2 SMNVEV (reference sequence). CDR3 sequence reads: CASSPQRGQGRNEKLFF. The CDR3, as DNA: TGTGCCAGCAGTCCCCAACGCGGACAGGGACGGAATGAAAAACTGTTTTTT.

Ten or more counts support this clonotype. The V and J genes are TRBV5-1 and TRBJ1-4; D gene ambiguous. This CDR3 contains 13 residues. Trimming took 0 bases from V and 8 from J, leaving 8 bases between them. Per germline, CDR1 SGHRS and CDR2 YFSETQ. CDR3 sequence (DNA): TGCGCCAGCAGCTTGGCCACAAACGAAAAACTGTTTTTT. This encodes CASSLATNEKLFF.

In this sample, this clonotype turned up a few times. V gene TRBV27 combines with J gene TRBJ1-1; TRBD1 matches 8 bases. Germline loops: CDR1 MNHEY, CDR2 SMNVEV (reference sequence). The trim removed 10 bases at V and 5 bases at J, leaving 9 bases unmatched. This CDR3 has 13 amino acids. For the CDR3, the DNA is TGTGCCATCACAGGGGGTAAAGAAACTGAAGCTTTCTTT. This codes for CAITGGKETEAFF.

The chain links TRBV27 to TRBJ2-7; 7 positions agree with TRBD2. Looked up from germline, CDR1 is MNHEY and CDR2 is SMNVEV (reference sequence). CDR3 length equals 15 residues. V trimming: 6 bases; J trimming: 2 bases; junction bases outside the gene matches: 10. CDR3 DNA sequence: TGTGCCAGCAGCTGGGGGTGGGAGGGCCCCTACGAGCAGTACTTC. Encoded protein: CASSWGWEGPYEQYF.

This clonotype has a count of ten or more. The chain has TRBV27 and TRBJ2-5; 8 bases map to TRBD1. Looked up from germline, CDR1 is MNHEY and CDR2 is SMNVEV (reference sequence). The CDR3 totals 15 residues. Trimming at V came to 4 bases and at J to 2 bases, leaving 6 bases not matched to a gene. This CDR3 reads CASSSQGAGQETQYF. The CDR3 coding sequence is TGTGCCAGCAGTTCCCAGGGGGCGGGACAAGAGACCCAGTACTTC.

Comment on this clonotype: This may come from a read error, since a much larger clone is one base off. The V call is TRBV28, the J call TRBJ2-5, with TRBD2 matching over 8 bases. Germline lookup yields CDR1 MDHEN and CDR2 SYDVKM. CDR3 size: 14 residues. V was pared by 9 bases and J by 12 bases, with 18 bases of the junction left unmatched. The CDR3 loop reads CASHRGGSRLAKYF. The CDR3 coding sequence is TGTGCCAGTCATCGGGGGGGCAGTCGATTGGCCAAGTACTTC.

To note about this clonotype: An end of the junction does not agree with germline; a read error may underlie this. The rearrangement links TRBV7-7 to TRBJ1-1; D unclear. Germline loops: CDR1 SSHAT, CDR2 FNYEAQ (reference sequence). The CDR3 totals 13 residues. CDR3 amino acids: CASSLKENTEAFF. CDR3 nucleotides: TGTGCTAGCAGCTTAAAGGAGAACACTGAAGCTTTCTTT.